This entry concerns a single T cell receptor beta chain. This record belongs to a study of T cell clonotyping in hematopoietic cell transplantation. Turning to the study itself: Pretransplant recipient samples were taken after cytoreduction.

Noted time point: recipient sample about 28 days before transplant, after cytoreduction. V was shortened by 6 bases and J by 9 bases, with 18 bases between the two germline ends. The germline CDR1 and CDR2 sequences are SNHLY and FYNNEI. This CDR3 spans 15 amino acids. The assay was immunoSEQ multiplex PCR, and TCRdb's table has in-frame clones only and misses some. The table lists tens of thousands of clones, around 85% of them singletons, with less than 3% in the top ten. The sequence was collected from a man aged 60 to 69 with acute myeloid leukemia. Some clones in this sample may be carry-over from other donors' samples. This chain uses TRBV2 with TRBJ1-6, with D perhaps TRBD1 (5 bases). This sample comprised peripheral blood mononuclear cells, obtained before stem cell transplant. CDR3 in amino acids: CASRGLRGEISPLHF. The CDR3 coding sequence is TGTGCCAGCAGGGGACTCCGAGGGGAAATTTCACCCCTCCACTTT.